Following are 5 T cell receptor beta chains from one sample sequenced in a study of response to subunit inactivated influenza vaccine. TCRdb independently ran MiXCR on the RT-PCR reads; one entry per CDR3 protein. The sample records 500,000 or so distinct CDR3 sequences, about 10% being singletons. Sequencing was performed on PBMCs from blood, taken 40 to 50 days after vaccination. These receptors originate from a middle-aged man who received an inactivated influenza vaccine.

This clonotype was counted ten times or more. The V and J genes are TRBV10-3 and TRBJ2-1; 7 nucleotides align to TRBD1. In germline, CDR1 is ENHRY, CDR2 SYGVKD. CDR3 length equals 15 residues. Trimming took 0 bases from V and 4 from J; bases not matched to a gene: 3. CDR3: CAISESRGQYNEQFF. The CDR3 DNA is TGTGCCATCAGTGAGTCTAGGGGGCAGTACAATGAGCAGTTCTTC.

V gene TRBV28 combines with J gene TRBJ2-1; D might be TRBD1 or TRBD2, each matching 5 bases. There are 17 residues in the CDR3. V lost 5 bases and J 3 bases, leaving 20 bases between the germline ends. Germline V gene sequence: CDR1 MDHEN, CDR2 SYDVKM. The CDR3 region has the DNA TGTGCCAGCAGTGGCTCCGGGGCGAAACGGCTCTACAATGAGCAGTTCTTC. Translating it yields CASSGSGAKRLYNEQFF.

This clonotype was seen many times. CDR3 loop: CASSLWGDGANVLTF. The CDR3 DNA reads TGTGCCAGCAGCTTATGGGGGGATGGGGCCAACGTCCTGACTTTC. The V gene is TRBV7-2, the J gene TRBJ2-6, with D possibly matching TRBD2 (6 bases). V was pared by 2 bases and J by 3 bases, with 8 bases between. Germline CDR1 SGHTA, CDR2 FQGNSA. The CDR3 has 15 residues.

This clonotype was seen at least ten times. The V call is TRBV5-5, the J call TRBJ1-2; no firm D call. The V end was cut by 2 bases, the J end by 0 bases, with 20 bases between. This CDR3 comprises 18 residues. The germline CDR1 and CDR2 sequences are SGHKS and YYEKEE (reference sequence). CDR3 region: CASSFGLTATIANYGYTF. As DNA, the CDR3 is TGTGCCAGCAGCTTTGGCCTTACTGCAACTATAGCTAACTATGGCTACACCTTC.

Ten or more counts support this clonotype. The CDR3 coding sequence is TGTGCCAGCAGCGGGGGGCCTGGTGAGGGTACGCAGTATTTT. Translation: CASSGGPGEGTQYF. The rearrangement links TRBV7-9 to TRBJ2-3; D could derive from TRBD1 or TRBD2 (6 bases each). Trimming pared 5 bases from V and 8 bases from J, leaving 17 bases between. The germline V gene has CDR1 SEHNR and CDR2 FQNEAQ (reference sequence). The CDR3 covers 14 residues.